What follows is one TCR beta chain and its context. The antigen remains unidentified. This specimen comes from a study of cytomegalovirus exposure and HLA in healthy donors. Findings and caveats of the study: In presence/absence analyses, roughly uniform sequencing depth across donors was assumed.

Germline values: CDR1 MGHRA, CDR2 YSYEKL. Losses at the gene ends were 1 base for V and 9 bases for J; bases not matched to a gene: 1. The CDR3 loop spans 14 amino acids. The PCR used 60 Vbeta and 13 Jbeta primers. Generated by immunoSEQ multiplex PCR, the TCRdb table keeps only in-frame clones and is missing some. The sample yields about 160,000 clones, about 75% seen once. The sequenced material came from PBMCs. This TCR came from a male donor in good health and CMV-seropositive. The chain couples TRBV4-1 to TRBJ2-3; 13 nucleotides align to TRBD2. The DNA of the CDR3 is TGCGCCAGCAGCCAAGTGACTAGCGGGGGGACGCAGTATTTT. Its protein is CASSQVTSGGTQYF.